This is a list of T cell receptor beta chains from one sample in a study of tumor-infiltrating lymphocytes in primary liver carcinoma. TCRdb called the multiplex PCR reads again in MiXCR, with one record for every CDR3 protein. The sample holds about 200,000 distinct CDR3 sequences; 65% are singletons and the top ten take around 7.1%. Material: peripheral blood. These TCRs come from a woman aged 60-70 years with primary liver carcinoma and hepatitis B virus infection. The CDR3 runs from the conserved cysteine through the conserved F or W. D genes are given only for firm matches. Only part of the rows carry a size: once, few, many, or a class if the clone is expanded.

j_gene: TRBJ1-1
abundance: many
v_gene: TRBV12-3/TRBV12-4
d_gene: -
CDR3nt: TGTGCCAGCAGTGCACCCGGGGGGGGTCTCACTGAAGCTTTCTTT
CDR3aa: CASSAPGGGLTEAFF

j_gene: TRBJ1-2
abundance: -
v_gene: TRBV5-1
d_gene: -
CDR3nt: TGCGCCAGCAGCTTTGGTTCTAACTATGGTTACACCTTC
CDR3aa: CASSFGSNYGYTF

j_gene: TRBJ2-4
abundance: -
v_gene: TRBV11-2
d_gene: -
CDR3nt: TGTGCCAGCAGCCCCAGACATGCGGTATCCAAAAACATTCAGTACTTC
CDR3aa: CASSPRHAVSKNIQYF

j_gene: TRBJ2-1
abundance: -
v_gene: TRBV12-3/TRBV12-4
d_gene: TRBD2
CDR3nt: TGTGCCAGCAGTTTAGCGGGGAGGGGCCAAGAGACCCAGTTCTTC
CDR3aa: CASSLAGRGQETQFF

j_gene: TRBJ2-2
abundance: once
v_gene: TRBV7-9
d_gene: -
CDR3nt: TGTGCCAGCAGCTCGGGACTCACGAACACCGGGAAGCTGTTTTTT
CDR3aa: CASSSGLTNTGKLFF

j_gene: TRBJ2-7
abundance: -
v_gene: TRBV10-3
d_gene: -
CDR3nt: TGTGCCAACAGTGTTGAGTCACAAACCCCCTGGGTGAGTGAGCAGTACTTC
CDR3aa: CANSVESQTPWVSEQYF

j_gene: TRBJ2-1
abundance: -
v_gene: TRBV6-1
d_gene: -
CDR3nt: TGTGCCAAGAGTCATGGGCCGAGGCGAGACTACAATGAGCAGTCCTTC
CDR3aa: CAKSHGPRRDYNEQSF

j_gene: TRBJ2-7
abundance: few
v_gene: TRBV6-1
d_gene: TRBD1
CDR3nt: TGTGCCAGCAGTGAATGGTCGTCGGTGGTCGGGACAGGGACCTACGAGCAGTACTTC
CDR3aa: CASSEWSSVVGTGTYEQYF

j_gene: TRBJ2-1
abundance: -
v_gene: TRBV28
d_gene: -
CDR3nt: TGCGCCAGCAGTTTCCCGGCCGCGAGCTCCTACAATGAGCGGTTCTTC
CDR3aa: CASSFPAASSYNERFF

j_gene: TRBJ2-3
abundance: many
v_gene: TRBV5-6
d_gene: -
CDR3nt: TGTGCCAGCAGCTTGGAGGCACTCACAGATACGCAGTATTTT
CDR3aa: CASSLEALTDTQYF

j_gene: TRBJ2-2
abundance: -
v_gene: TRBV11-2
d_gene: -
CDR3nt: TGTGCCAGTACAGGGCAGCCGAACATCGGGGAGCTGTTTTTT
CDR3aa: CASTGQPNIGELFF

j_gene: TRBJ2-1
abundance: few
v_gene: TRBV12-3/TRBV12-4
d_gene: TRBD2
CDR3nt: TGTGCCAGCAGTTTGGGCGGGAGCTCCTACAATGAGCAGTCCTTC
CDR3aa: CASSLGGSSYNEQSF

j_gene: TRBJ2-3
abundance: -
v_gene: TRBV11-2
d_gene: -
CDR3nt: TGTACCAGCAGCCCAGAACTTGCTCCTAGCACAGATACGCAGTATTTT
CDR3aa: CTSSPELAPSTDTQYF

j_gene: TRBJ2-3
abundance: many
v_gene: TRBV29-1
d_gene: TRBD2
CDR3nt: TGCAGCGTTGAAGGGCTAGCGGGAGAAGGCACAGATACGCAGTATTTT
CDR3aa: CSVEGLAGEGTDTQYF

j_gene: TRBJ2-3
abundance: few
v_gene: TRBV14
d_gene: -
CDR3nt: TGTGCCAGCAGCCAAGATCATGGGGGACCGGCAGATACGCAGTATTTT
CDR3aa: CASSQDHGGPADTQYF

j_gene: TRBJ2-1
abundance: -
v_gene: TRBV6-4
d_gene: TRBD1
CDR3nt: TGTGCCAGCAGCCTTAGGGGACAGGGCTATGAGCAGTTCTTC
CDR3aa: CASSLRGQGYEQFF

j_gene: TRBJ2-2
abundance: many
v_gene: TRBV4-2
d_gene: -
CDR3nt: TGTGCCAGCAGCCAGGAGGGGGGGTATGGAACCGGGGAGCTGTTTTTT
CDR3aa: CASSQEGGYGTGELFF

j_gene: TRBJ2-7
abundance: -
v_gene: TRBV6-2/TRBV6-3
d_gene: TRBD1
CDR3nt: TGTGCCAGCACTCCAGGACAGGGAACCTCCCTCTACTACGAGCAGTACTTC
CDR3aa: CASTPGQGTSLYYEQYF

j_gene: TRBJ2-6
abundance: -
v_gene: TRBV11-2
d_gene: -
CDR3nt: TGTGCCAGCAGCTTAGGGGGCGTAGGGGCCAACGTCATGACTTTC
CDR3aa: CASSLGGVGANVMTF

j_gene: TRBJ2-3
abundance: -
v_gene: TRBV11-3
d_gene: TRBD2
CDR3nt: TGTGCCGGTAGCTTAGGCCCCCAGAGCGGGGGTACTAGCACAGATACGCAGTATTTT
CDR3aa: CAGSLGPQSGGTSTDTQYF

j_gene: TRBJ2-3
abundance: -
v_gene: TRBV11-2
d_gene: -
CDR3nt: TGTGCCAGCAGCCCAGTGGGAGGCCACGAGTATTTT
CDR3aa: CASSPVGGHEYF

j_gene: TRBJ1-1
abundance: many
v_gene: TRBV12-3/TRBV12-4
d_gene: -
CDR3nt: TGTGCCAGCAGTTTGGGCAGAATGAACACTGAAGCTTTCTTT
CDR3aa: CASSLGRMNTEAFF

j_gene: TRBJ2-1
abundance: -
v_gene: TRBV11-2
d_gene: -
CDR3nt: TGTGCCAGCAGCTTAGGGCAGAACAATGAGCTGTCCTTC
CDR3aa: CASSLGQNNELSF

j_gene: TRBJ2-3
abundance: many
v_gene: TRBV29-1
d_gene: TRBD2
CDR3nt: TGCAGCGGGGGGGGTGCAGATACGCAGTATTTT
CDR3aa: CSGGGADTQYF

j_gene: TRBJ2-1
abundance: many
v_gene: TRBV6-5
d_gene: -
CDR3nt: TGTGCCAGCAGCCCAGGATGGGAGCAGTTCTTC
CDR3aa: CASSPGWEQFF

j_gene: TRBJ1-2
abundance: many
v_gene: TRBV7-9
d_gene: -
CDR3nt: TGTGCCAGCAGCTCACCTACAGGGTTCTACACCTTC
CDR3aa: CASSSPTGFYTF

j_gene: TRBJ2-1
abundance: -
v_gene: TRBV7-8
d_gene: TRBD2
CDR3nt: TGTGTCAGCAGCTTTATGGTTAGCGGGAGTGGGAATGAGCAGTTCTTC
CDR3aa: CVSSFMVSGSGNEQFF

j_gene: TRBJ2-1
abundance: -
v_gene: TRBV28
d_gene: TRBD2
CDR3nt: TGTGTCAGCACCAATCGGGCGGGAGGGCGCTTTGAGCAGTTCTTC
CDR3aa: CVSTNRAGGRFEQFF

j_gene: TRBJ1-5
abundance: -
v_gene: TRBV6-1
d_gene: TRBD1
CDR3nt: TGTGCCGGTAGTCGGACAGGGCGGGATCAGCCCCAGCATTTT
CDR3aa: CAGSRTGRDQPQHF

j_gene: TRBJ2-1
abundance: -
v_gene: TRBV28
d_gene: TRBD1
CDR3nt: TGTGCCAGCTGGGACAGGAGTTCCGGCAATGAGCAGTTCTTC
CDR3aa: CASWDRSSGNEQFF

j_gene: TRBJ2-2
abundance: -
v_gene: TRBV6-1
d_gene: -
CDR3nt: TGTGCCAGCAGCCGAGTCACGGGTGGGGAGATGGGCACCGGGGAGCTGTTTTTT
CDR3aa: CASSRVTGGEMGTGELFF

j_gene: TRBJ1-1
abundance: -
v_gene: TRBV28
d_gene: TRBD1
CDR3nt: TGTGCCAGCAGTTCGACCGGGACAGAGTCCCAAGCTTTCTTT
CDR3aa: CASSSTGTESQAFF

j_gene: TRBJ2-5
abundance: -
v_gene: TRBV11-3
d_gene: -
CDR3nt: TGTGCCAGCAGCTTGGGCATGGGCACCCAAGAGACCCAGTACTTC
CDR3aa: CASSLGMGTQETQYF

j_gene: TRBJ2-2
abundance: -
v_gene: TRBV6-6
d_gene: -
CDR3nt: TGTGCCAGCAGTTACTCGGGCGGGAAGGGCGCCGGGGAGCTGTTTTTT
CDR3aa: CASSYSGGKGAGELFF

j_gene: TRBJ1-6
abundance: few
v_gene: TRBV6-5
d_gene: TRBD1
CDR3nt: TGTGCCAGCAGGCCCATTGCGGGACAGAAGAGCTCCTATAATTCACCCCTCCACTTT
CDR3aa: CASRPIAGQKSSYNSPLHF

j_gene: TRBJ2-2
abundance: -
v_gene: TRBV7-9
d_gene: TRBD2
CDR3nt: TGTGCCAGCAGCTCGACTAAAGGACTAGCGGGAAGGAACACAGGGGAGCTGTTTTTT
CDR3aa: CASSSTKGLAGRNTGELFF

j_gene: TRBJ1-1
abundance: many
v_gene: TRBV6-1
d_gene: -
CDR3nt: TGTGCCAGCACTCAAGTGGGGTACACTGAAGCTTTCTTT
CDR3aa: CASTQVGYTEAFF

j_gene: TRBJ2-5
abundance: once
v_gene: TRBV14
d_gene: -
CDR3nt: TGTGCCAGCAGCACCCAGAGTGGCCTCCGGGAGACCCTGTACTTC
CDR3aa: CASSTQSGLRETLYF

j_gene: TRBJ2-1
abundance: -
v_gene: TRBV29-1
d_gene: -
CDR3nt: TGCAGCGTTCAGGATAGCTACAGTGAGCAGTTCTTC
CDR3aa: CSVQDSYSEQFF

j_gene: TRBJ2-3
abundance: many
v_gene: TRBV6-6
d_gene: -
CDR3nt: TGTGCCAGCAGTTACTCTGCGGCAGATACGCAGTATTTT
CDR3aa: CASSYSAADTQYF

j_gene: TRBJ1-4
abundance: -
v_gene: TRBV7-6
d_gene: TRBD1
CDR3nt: TGTGCCAGCAGCTTACTTGTCGGACAGGGGGAAAAACTGTTTTTT
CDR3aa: CASSLLVGQGEKLFF

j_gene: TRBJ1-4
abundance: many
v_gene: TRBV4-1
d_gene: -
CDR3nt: TGCGCCAGCAGCCCACTCGACTGGTTTGGGACGAATGAAAAACTGTTTTTT
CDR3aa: CASSPLDWFGTNEKLFF